The T cell receptor (beta chain) described here comes from a study of beta chain features in type 1 diabetes. Study overall: Healthy donors, compared against patients, showed similar age, gender and cell yields.

Expressed TCRB transcripts were sequenced after all isolated RNA was converted to cDNA. The table came from immunoSEQ multiplex PCR; TCRdb's copy has only in-frame clones and leaves some out. In the table there are over 200,000 clones, 11% of which are singletons. Study-wide results and limits: PCR might pick shorter templates more often, in the same way for patients and controls. Comparison showed that naive, central memory and Treg TCRB repertoires appeared more similar among patients than among healthy donors. Among patients with Type 1 diabetes, TCRB CDR3s were moderately but significantly shorter in every one of the four CD4+ subsets.

Concerning this clone itself: Antigen unknown.

Stem cell-like memory, regulatory, central memory and naive CD4+ cells were sorted via CD45RO/CCR7/CD25/CD127/CD95/CD27. This TCR derives from a man aged 30-40 years with type 1 diabetes. The sequencing sample was made of naive CD4+ T cells from blood.

The CDR3 coding sequence is TGTGCCACCAGCAGGGTTTCAAGGGCGGGAGGCGGGGCGCTCTACGAGCAGTACTTC. Amino acid sequence: CATSRVSRAGGGALYEQYF. The genes are TRBV15 and TRBJ2-7, with 8 bases lining up with TRBD2. Looked up from germline, CDR1 is LNHNV and CDR2 is YYDKDF (reference sequence). V lost 3 bases to trimming and J lost 3 bases; unmatched junction nucleotides: 19. The CDR3 has 19 residues.